Listed below are T cell receptor beta chains from one sample, sequenced in a study of T cell responses to AZD1222 COVID-19 vaccine. Profiling relied on immunoSEQ multiplex PCR, and the TCRdb table lists in-frame clones only, not all of them. The repertoire holds roughly 100,000 clones, with 70% to 90% as singletons. Sequenced here: peripheral blood, sampled on day 0 of AZD1222 vaccination. The receptors shown here come from an adult in good health. The CDR3 runs from the conserved cysteine through the conserved F or W. The D gene is left open where the match is weak. Clone sizes are given selectively: once, few, many, or a class where the clone is expanded.

V gene: TRBV5-1
CDR3 length: 14
J gene: TRBJ2-5
clone size: -
D gene: -
CDR3 protein: CASSSGRLRETQYF
CDR3 DNA: TGCGCCAGCAGCTCGGGACGGCTGAGAGAGACCCAGTACTTC

V gene: TRBV11-1
CDR3 length: 16
J gene: TRBJ1-2
clone size: -
D gene: TRBD1
CDR3 protein: CASSLSAGGSNYGYTF
CDR3 DNA: TGTGCCAGCAGCTTATCGGCAGGGGGTTCAAACTATGGCTACACCTTC

V gene: TRBV2
CDR3 length: 16
J gene: TRBJ1-2
clone size: -
D gene: TRBD1
CDR3 protein: CASSGTGGVYSIGYTF
CDR3 DNA: TGTGCCAGCAGCGGGACAGGGGGCGTTTACTCAATTGGCTACACCTTC

V gene: TRBV10-2
CDR3 length: 13
J gene: TRBJ1-1
clone size: -
D gene: -
CDR3 protein: CASSQQGNTEAFF
CDR3 DNA: TGCGCCAGCAGCCAACAGGGGAACACTGAAGCTTTCTTT

V gene: TRBV29-1
CDR3 length: 12
J gene: TRBJ2-3
clone size: -
D gene: -
CDR3 protein: CSVQYSTDTQYF
CDR3 DNA: TGCAGCGTTCAGTACTCCACAGATACGCAGTATTTT

V gene: TRBV11-3
CDR3 length: 15
J gene: TRBJ2-1
clone size: -
D gene: -
CDR3 protein: CASSRSGGLFNEQFF
CDR3 DNA: TGTGCCAGCAGCAGATCAGGGGGGTTGTTCAATGAGCAGTTCTTC

V gene: TRBV19
CDR3 length: 12
J gene: TRBJ1-4
clone size: -
D gene: -
CDR3 protein: CASSIAGEKLFF
CDR3 DNA: TGTGCCAGTAGTATAGCGGGTGAAAAACTGTTTTTT

V gene: TRBV27
CDR3 length: 14
J gene: TRBJ2-7
clone size: -
D gene: -
CDR3 protein: CASSRQGNSYEQYF
CDR3 DNA: TGTGCCAGCAGTCGTCAGGGGAACTCCTACGAGCAGTACTTC

V gene: TRBV6-1
CDR3 length: 16
J gene: TRBJ1-5
clone size: -
D gene: -
CDR3 protein: CASSEVTGSGNQPQHF
CDR3 DNA: TGTGCCAGCAGTGAAGTTACGGGGTCTGGCAATCAGCCCCAGCATTTT

V gene: TRBV25-1
CDR3 length: 14
J gene: TRBJ2-1
clone size: -
D gene: TRBD1
CDR3 protein: CASSDGTGYNEQFF
CDR3 DNA: TGTGCCAGCAGTGACGGGACAGGTTACAATGAGCAGTTCTTC

V gene: TRBV28
CDR3 length: 15
J gene: TRBJ1-2
clone size: -
D gene: TRBD1
CDR3 protein: CASSSMGQGATGYTF
CDR3 DNA: TGTGCCAGCAGTTCTATGGGACAGGGGGCGACAGGCTACACCTTC

V gene: TRBV13
CDR3 length: 16
J gene: TRBJ2-3
clone size: -
D gene: TRBD1
CDR3 protein: CASSLDGQGVTDTQYF
CDR3 DNA: TGTGCCAGCAGCTTAGATGGACAGGGGGTGACAGATACGCAGTATTTT

V gene: TRBV7-8
CDR3 length: 21
J gene: TRBJ2-6
clone size: -
D gene: -
CDR3 protein: CASSPRRDSQNSVSGANVLTF
CDR3 DNA: TGTGCCAGCAGCCCGAGACGGGACTCCCAGAATTCGGTCTCTGGGGCCAACGTCCTGACTTTC

V gene: TRBV14
CDR3 length: 15
J gene: TRBJ1-3
clone size: -
D gene: -
CDR3 protein: CASSQDVGQRNTIYF
CDR3 DNA: TGTGCCAGCAGCCAAGATGTAGGACAGCGAAACACCATATATTTT

V gene: TRBV6-5
CDR3 length: 16
J gene: TRBJ1-1
clone size: -
D gene: TRBD1
CDR3 protein: CASSYRTGVFQSGAFF
CDR3 DNA: TGTGCCAGCAGTTACCGGACAGGGGTGTTTCAATCGGGGGCTTTCTTT

V gene: TRBV2
CDR3 length: 17
J gene: TRBJ1-5
clone size: once
D gene: -
CDR3 protein: CASSGQLLYRSNQPQHF
CDR3 DNA: TGTGCCAGCAGTGGACAGTTGTTATACAGGAGCAATCAGCCCCAGCATTTT

V gene: TRBV3-1/TRBV3-2
CDR3 length: 12
J gene: TRBJ2-3
clone size: -
D gene: -
CDR3 protein: CASSPGPDTQYF
CDR3 DNA: TGTGCCAGCAGCCCCGGCCCAGATACGCAGTATTTT

V gene: TRBV6-4
CDR3 length: 15
J gene: TRBJ1-6
clone size: -
D gene: TRBD1
CDR3 protein: CASSDSDRVGSPLHF
CDR3 DNA: TGTGCCAGCAGTGACTCTGACAGGGTCGGGTCACCCCTCCACTTT

V gene: TRBV7-2
CDR3 length: 15
J gene: TRBJ2-1
clone size: -
D gene: -
CDR3 protein: CASSLGGISYNEQFF
CDR3 DNA: TGTGCCAGCAGCTTAGGTGGAATATCTTACAATGAGCAGTTCTTC

V gene: TRBV6-1
CDR3 length: 15
J gene: TRBJ2-7
clone size: -
D gene: TRBD2
CDR3 protein: CASSEEASGRMVQYF
CDR3 DNA: TGTGCCAGCAGTGAAGAGGCTAGCGGGAGGATGGTGCAGTACTTC

V gene: TRBV3-1/TRBV3-2
CDR3 length: 13
J gene: TRBJ1-4
clone size: once
D gene: TRBD1
CDR3 protein: CASSQQGAEKLFF
CDR3 DNA: TGTGCCAGCAGCCAGCAGGGGGCAGAAAAACTGTTTTTT

V gene: TRBV6-6
CDR3 length: 14
J gene: TRBJ1-1
clone size: -
D gene: -
CDR3 protein: CASRQGIMNTEAFF
CDR3 DNA: TGTGCCAGCAGACAGGGAATTATGAACACTGAAGCTTTCTTT

V gene: TRBV19
CDR3 length: 18
J gene: TRBJ2-3
clone size: -
D gene: -
CDR3 protein: CASSIQARYFSSTDTQYF
CDR3 DNA: TGTGCCAGTAGTATACAGGCCAGATACTTTTCTAGCACAGATACGCAGTATTTT

V gene: TRBV5-1
CDR3 length: 15
J gene: TRBJ2-7
clone size: -
D gene: -
CDR3 protein: CASRPPIGGGWEQYF
CDR3 DNA: TGCGCCAGCAGGCCTCCGATTGGCGGGGGCTGGGAGCAGTACTTC

V gene: TRBV5-6
CDR3 length: 17
J gene: TRBJ1-3
clone size: -
D gene: TRBD1
CDR3 protein: CASSPNRRDRAIYTIYF
CDR3 DNA: TGTGCCAGCAGCCCTAACCGCCGGGACAGGGCGATATACACCATATATTTT

V gene: TRBV10-3
CDR3 length: 13
J gene: TRBJ1-4
clone size: -
D gene: -
CDR3 protein: CAIKGGSNEKLFF
CDR3 DNA: TGTGCCATCAAGGGGGGCTCTAATGAAAAACTGTTTTTT

V gene: TRBV28
CDR3 length: 16
J gene: TRBJ1-4
clone size: -
D gene: -
CDR3 protein: CASSNGRGGTNEKLFF
CDR3 DNA: TGTGCCAGCAGTAATGGGAGGGGAGGGACTAATGAAAAACTGTTTTTT

V gene: TRBV4-1
CDR3 length: 13
J gene: TRBJ2-1
clone size: -
D gene: -
CDR3 protein: CASSQDWHNEQFF
CDR3 DNA: TGCGCCAGCAGCCAAGACTGGCACAATGAGCAGTTCTTC

V gene: TRBV27
CDR3 length: 16
J gene: TRBJ2-2
clone size: -
D gene: -
CDR3 protein: CASSSMAGDYTGELFF
CDR3 DNA: TGTGCCAGCAGTTCTATGGCAGGAGACTACACCGGGGAGCTGTTTTTT

V gene: TRBV28
CDR3 length: 14
J gene: TRBJ2-1
clone size: -
D gene: -
CDR3 protein: CASSYQNRYNEQFF
CDR3 DNA: TGTGCCAGCAGCTACCAAAATCGTTACAATGAGCAGTTCTTC

V gene: TRBV9
CDR3 length: 16
J gene: TRBJ1-1
clone size: -
D gene: -
CDR3 protein: CASSPAPRQLGSEAFF
CDR3 DNA: TGTGCCAGCAGCCCAGCCCCCCGGCAGCTGGGGAGTGAAGCTTTCTTT

V gene: TRBV19
CDR3 length: 15
J gene: TRBJ1-1
clone size: -
D gene: -
CDR3 protein: CASSRGPHRNTEAFF
CDR3 DNA: TGTGCCAGTAGCAGAGGGCCGCACAGAAACACTGAAGCTTTCTTT

V gene: TRBV5-1
CDR3 length: 15
J gene: TRBJ2-1
clone size: -
D gene: TRBD2
CDR3 protein: CASSSLDILAGEQFF
CDR3 DNA: TGCGCCAGCAGTTCCCTGGATATTCTAGCGGGCGAGCAGTTCTTC

V gene: TRBV4-3
CDR3 length: 14
J gene: TRBJ1-2
clone size: -
D gene: TRBD1
CDR3 protein: CASSQDVQGVGYTF
CDR3 DNA: TGCGCCAGCAGCCAAGATGTGCAGGGGGTTGGCTACACCTTC

V gene: TRBV9
CDR3 length: 15
J gene: TRBJ1-1
clone size: -
D gene: -
CDR3 protein: CASSVDGAQNTEAFF
CDR3 DNA: TGTGCCAGCAGCGTAGACGGGGCCCAAAACACTGAAGCTTTCTTT

V gene: TRBV11-3
CDR3 length: 12
J gene: TRBJ1-1
clone size: -
D gene: -
CDR3 protein: CASSRMNTEAFF
CDR3 DNA: TGTGCCAGCAGCCGCATGAACACTGAAGCTTTCTTT

V gene: TRBV19
CDR3 length: 15
J gene: TRBJ1-2
clone size: -
D gene: -
CDR3 protein: CASSIESGTGYGYTF
CDR3 DNA: TGTGCCAGTAGTATCGAAAGCGGCACAGGGTATGGCTACACCTTC

V gene: TRBV6-5
CDR3 length: 13
J gene: TRBJ2-7
clone size: -
D gene: -
CDR3 protein: CASAGQGSYEQYF
CDR3 DNA: TGTGCCAGCGCAGGCCAGGGGAGCTACGAGCAGTACTTC

V gene: TRBV5-4
CDR3 length: 16
J gene: TRBJ1-2
clone size: -
D gene: -
CDR3 protein: CASSPVAGRADYGYTF
CDR3 DNA: TGTGCCAGCAGCCCGGTCGCGGGCAGGGCCGACTATGGCTACACCTTC

V gene: TRBV5-1
CDR3 length: 15
J gene: TRBJ2-7
clone size: many
D gene: -
CDR3 protein: CASRSGSYTSYEQYF
CDR3 DNA: TGCGCCAGCCGATCGGGTTCTTACACCTCCTACGAGCAGTACTTC

V gene: TRBV5-4
CDR3 length: 16
J gene: TRBJ2-1
clone size: -
D gene: TRBD2
CDR3 protein: CASSRASGGTYNEQFF
CDR3 DNA: TGTGCCAGCAGCCGGGCTAGCGGGGGGACCTACAATGAGCAGTTCTTC

V gene: TRBV29-1
CDR3 length: 11
J gene: TRBJ2-3
clone size: once
D gene: -
CDR3 protein: CSRDSTDTQYF
CDR3 DNA: TGCAGCCGGGACAGCACAGATACGCAGTATTTT

V gene: TRBV7-2
CDR3 length: 15
J gene: TRBJ2-7
clone size: -
D gene: -
CDR3 protein: CASSLKAEGSYEQYF
CDR3 DNA: TGTGCCAGCAGCCTAAAGGCGGAGGGGTCCTACGAGCAGTACTTC

V gene: TRBV4-2
CDR3 length: 18
J gene: TRBJ2-3
clone size: -
D gene: TRBD2
CDR3 protein: CASSQDLAGGPNGDTQYF
CDR3 DNA: TGTGCCAGCAGCCAAGATCTAGCGGGAGGGCCGAACGGAGATACGCAGTATTTT

V gene: TRBV19
CDR3 length: 13
J gene: TRBJ2-1
clone size: -
D gene: -
CDR3 protein: CASSSGDILKQFF
CDR3 DNA: TGTGCCAGTAGTTCGGGAGACATACTCAAGCAGTTCTTC

V gene: TRBV4-2
CDR3 length: 15
J gene: TRBJ2-3
clone size: -
D gene: -
CDR3 protein: CASSQAETQPDTQYF
CDR3 DNA: TGTGCCAGCAGCCAAGCGGAGACTCAGCCAGATACGCAGTATTTT

V gene: TRBV12-5
CDR3 length: 16
J gene: TRBJ2-2
clone size: -
D gene: -
CDR3 protein: CASGLVGGIDTGELFF
CDR3 DNA: TGTGCTAGTGGTTTGGTCGGGGGAATTGACACCGGGGAGCTGTTTTTT

V gene: TRBV11-2
CDR3 length: 13
J gene: TRBJ1-2
clone size: -
D gene: -
CDR3 protein: CASSSYRDVGYTF
CDR3 DNA: TGTGCCAGCAGCTCTTACAGGGACGTTGGCTACACCTTC

V gene: TRBV29-1
CDR3 length: 12
J gene: TRBJ2-3
clone size: -
D gene: -
CDR3 protein: CSVDTVGGPQYF
CDR3 DNA: TGCAGCGTTGACACAGTAGGGGGGCCGCAGTATTTT

V gene: TRBV4-1
CDR3 length: 13
J gene: TRBJ2-7
clone size: -
D gene: -
CDR3 protein: CASSRLNVDEQYF
CDR3 DNA: TGCGCCAGCAGCCGCCTGAACGTAGACGAGCAGTACTTC

V gene: TRBV11-3
CDR3 length: 14
J gene: TRBJ2-7
clone size: once
D gene: TRBD2
CDR3 protein: CASSDGAGLYEQYF
CDR3 DNA: TGTGCCAGCAGCGACGGAGCGGGGCTCTACGAGCAGTACTTC